This T cell receptor beta chain was identified in a study of blood T cell repertoires in COVID-19. The V gene's germline CDR1 is LGHDT and CDR2 YNNKEL (reference sequence). Trimming removed 4 bases at V and 0 bases at J, with 9 bases between. The CDR3 covers 14 residues. Some clones are missing from TCRdb's copy, which holds only in-frame ones; the method was immunoSEQ multiplex PCR. The repertoire holds about 140,000 clones, about 86% seen once, with approximately 8.3% in the top ten. The source is a woman in her fifties or sixties with acute or convalescent COVID-19. Sample: peripheral blood. The chain uses TRBV3-1 (or the pseudogene TRBV3-2) and TRBJ1-1; D is unresolved. This CDR3 reads CASSPPHVNTEAFF. In nucleotides, the CDR3 is TGTGCCAGCAGCCCACCACATGTGAACACTGAAGCTTTCTTT.